These 15 T cell receptor beta chains were sequenced from one sample in a study of breast tumors, draining lymph nodes, adjacent tissues. TCRdb processed the multiplex PCR reads anew with MiXCR; each CDR3 protein has one entry. The sample consists of about 89,000 distinct CDR3 sequences, more than 25% of them appearing once. Breast cancer patients provided tissue from their axillary draining lymph nodes. Sequencing input: axillary lymph node tissue. These receptors all stem from a female donor with breast cancer. Some clones in this sample may be carry-over from other donors' samples.

This clonotype was seen a handful of times. A much larger clone lies one base from this, so it may be a read error. V is TRBV20-1 and J is TRBJ2-7; 7 bases fit TRBD2. The CDR3 is 13 amino acids. The V gene's germline CDR1 is DFQATT and CDR2 SNEGSKA (reference sequence). V lost 0 bases and J lost 9; bases outside the gene matches: 8. The CDR3: CSAREGGSSAQYF. The CDR3 DNA reads TGCAGTGCTAGAGAGGGCGGGAGCAGTGCGCAGTACTTC.

This clonotype was detected many times. The rearrangement links TRBV6-6 to TRBJ1-6; no definite D call. The CDR3 length is 15 residues. V lost 6 bases and J 7 bases, leaving 16 bases between the germline ends. Germline V gives CDR1 MNHNY, CDR2 SVGAGI (reference sequence). CDR3 DNA: TGTGCCAGCAGCCCCCGGGGATTTAGGAATTCACCCCTCCACTTT. Protein: CASSPRGFRNSPLHF.

This clonotype was observed once. The chain has TRBV11-3 and TRBJ2-5; 9 positions agree with TRBD1. Germline trimming cut 6 bases from V and 3 bases from J; bases unmatched to any gene: 5. This CDR3 comprises 14 residues. CDR1 and CDR2 (germline): SGHNT, YENEEA. This chain's CDR3 is CASSLQGAEETQYF. The CDR3 DNA reads as TGTGCCAGCAGTTTACAGGGGGCCGAAGAGACCCAGTACTTC.

This clonotype occurred many times. J is TRBJ2-1 and V is TRBV2, with TRBD1 matching 10 bases. From germline, CDR1 is SNHLY and CDR2 FYNNEI. This CDR3 has 14 residues. V lost 8 bases to trimming and J lost 6 bases; unmatched junction nucleotides: 7. DNA for the CDR3: TGTGCCAGCTGGGGGACAGGGGAACCCAATGAGCAGTTCTTC. Its translation is CASWGTGEPNEQFF.

This clonotype was seen at least ten times. V and J are TRBV5-8 and TRBJ2-7; 9 positions agree with TRBD1. The junction had 7 bases not matched to a gene; V was cut back by 4 bases and J by 5 bases. The CDR3 spans 14 residues. Germline CDR1 reads SGHTS; CDR2 reads YDEGEE. The CDR3 here is CASSRGQGQNEQYF. The DNA for the CDR3 is TGTGCCAGCAGCCGAGGACAGGGGCAGAACGAGCAGTACTTC. Full variable domain (missing parts from reference TRBV5-8 and TRBJ2-7): EAGVTQSPTHLIKTRGQQATLRCSPISGHTSVYWYQQALGLGLQFLLWYDEGEERNRGNFPPRFSGRQFPNYSSELNVNALELEDSALYLCASSRGQGQNEQYFGPGTRLTVT.

Concerning this clonotype: A much larger clone lies a single base off, so this may be a read error. This rearrangement joins TRBV6-6 to TRBJ2-5; D remains ambiguous. This CDR3 has 13 residues. Germline CDR1 reads MNHNY; CDR2 reads SVGAGI (reference sequence). The ends were cut back, 2 bases at V and 4 bases at J, with 8 bases in the middle. CDR3 loop: CASSYRRRETQYF. CDR3 sequence (DNA): TGTGCCAGCAGTTACCGCAGGAGAGAGACCCAGTACTTC.

This clonotype has a count of ten or more. This chain links TRBV6-1 with TRBJ2-1, with D uncertain. CDR3 length: 11 residues. CDR1 MNHNS and CDR2 SASEGT come from the germline V gene. V was shortened by 7 bases and J by 5 bases, with 6 bases between the two germline ends. This CDR3 reads CASKQNNEQFF. The CDR3 nucleotides read TGTGCCAGCAAACAGAACAATGAGCAGTTCTTC.

This clonotype was seen ten or more times. The rearrangement links TRBV5-1 to TRBJ2-7; D unresolved. The germline V and J ends were trimmed by 7 bases and 3 bases, with 14 bases remaining between them. The CDR3 runs to 13 residues. In germline, CDR1 is SGHRS, CDR2 YFSETQ. CDR3 bases: TGCGCCAGCGGTGAACAGTTTGGCTACGAGCAGTACTTC. Amino acid sequence: CASGEQFGYEQYF.

In this sample, this clonotype turned up many times. The genes are TRBV20-1 and TRBJ1-5; D is unresolved. CDR3 size: 16 residues. Trimming took 0 bases from V and 0 from J, leaving 12 bases between them. In germline, CDR1 is DFQATT, CDR2 SNEGSKA (reference sequence). The CDR3 sequence is CSARDGGFYSNQPQHF. The CDR3 DNA reads TGCAGTGCTAGAGATGGTGGATTCTATAGCAATCAGCCCCAGCATTTT.

This clonotype showed up just a few times. The chain is built from TRBV6-4 and TRBJ2-1; tentatively, D is TRBD1 (6 bases). The CDR3 covers 15 residues. Germline V gene data show CDR1 as MRHNA and CDR2 as SNTAGT. Trimming pared 6 bases from V and 7 bases from J, leaving 19 bases between. In nucleotides, the CDR3 is TGTGCCAGCAGGCAGGGGACATGGGATGGAAATGAGCAGTTCTTC. The encoded protein is CASRQGTWDGNEQFF.

This clonotype was counted ten times or more. The rearrangement joins TRBV11-3 to TRBJ2-7; D unresolved. There are 12 residues in the CDR3. From germline, CDR1 is SGHNT and CDR2 YENEEA. Trimming stripped 6 bases from V and 5 bases from J, with 11 bases between. DNA for the CDR3: TGTGCCAGCAGTCGCACTCTCCACGAGCAGTACTTC. Translated: CASSRTLHEQYF.

This clonotype was seen more than once but under ten times. V usage is TRBV6-2 or TRBV6-3 and J usage is TRBJ2-1, with D perhaps matching TRBD2 (5 bases). V shed 4 bases and J shed 2 bases, with 9 bases lying between them. CDR1 and CDR2 (germline): MNHEY, SVGEGT. The CDR3 sequence is 14 residues long. CDR3: CASSSSGAYNEQFF. CDR3 coding DNA: TGTGCCAGCAGTTCCTCCGGGGCCTACAATGAGCAGTTCTTC.

Comment on this clonotype: Since no conserved phenylalanine or tryptophan closes the CDR3, a read error is the likely cause. V and J are TRBV7-9 and TRBJ2-1, with D unclear. The CDR3 is made up of 16 amino acids. V lost 3 bases and J 1 base, leaving 13 bases between the germline ends. Germline loops: CDR1 SEHNR, CDR2 FQNEAQ (reference sequence). CDR3 in DNA: TGTGCCAGCAGCTTGAAGGGCGACGGTTCCTACAATGAGCAGTTCCTC. Residues: CASSLKGDGSYNEQFL.

This clonotype was recorded at least ten times. The J gene is TRBJ2-5, the V gene TRBV11-2, with D possibly being TRBD2 (6 bases). The germline V gene encodes CDR1 SGHAT and CDR2 FQNNGV. V was shortened by 1 base and J by 7 bases, with 13 bases between the two germline ends. CDR3 size: 14 residues. CDR3: CASSLGLVGGTQYF. CDR3 DNA: TGTGCCAGCAGCTTAGGACTAGTTGGGGGGACCCAGTACTTC.

Many counts were recorded for this clonotype. The rearrangement links TRBV25-1 to TRBJ2-1; 8 nucleotides line up with TRBD1. The CDR3 spans 12 residues. Germline CDR1 and CDR2: MGHDK and SYGVNS. Losses at the gene ends were 9 bases for V and 9 bases for J; bases not matched to a gene: 7. CDR3 in DNA: TGTGCCAGTGGTCAGGGGGCAGGTGAGCAGTTCTTC. Amino acid sequence: CASGQGAGEQFF.